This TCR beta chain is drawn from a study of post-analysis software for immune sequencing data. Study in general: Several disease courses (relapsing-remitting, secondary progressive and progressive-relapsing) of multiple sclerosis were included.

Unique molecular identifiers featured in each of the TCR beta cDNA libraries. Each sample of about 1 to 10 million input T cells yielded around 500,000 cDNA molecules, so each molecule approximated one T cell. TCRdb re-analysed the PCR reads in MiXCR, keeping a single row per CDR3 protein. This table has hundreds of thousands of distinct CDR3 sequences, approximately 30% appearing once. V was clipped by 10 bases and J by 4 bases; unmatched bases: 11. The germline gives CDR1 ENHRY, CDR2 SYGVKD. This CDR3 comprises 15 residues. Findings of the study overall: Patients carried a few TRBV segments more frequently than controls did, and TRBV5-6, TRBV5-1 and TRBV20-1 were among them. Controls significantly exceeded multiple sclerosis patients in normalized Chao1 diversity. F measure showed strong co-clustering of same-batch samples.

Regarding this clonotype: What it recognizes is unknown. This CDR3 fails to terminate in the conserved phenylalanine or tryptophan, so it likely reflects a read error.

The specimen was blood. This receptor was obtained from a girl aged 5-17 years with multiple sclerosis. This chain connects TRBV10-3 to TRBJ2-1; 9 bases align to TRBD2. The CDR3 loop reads CATQGDSGGYNEQFC. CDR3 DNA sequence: TGTGCCACCCAGGGGGATAGCGGGGGATACAATGAGCAGTTCTGC.